Each of the 23 T cell receptor beta chains below was sequenced from the same sample in a study of cytotoxic CD8 clonotypes in ibrutinib-treated CLL. Method: immunoSEQ multiplex PCR; TCRdb's copy keeps in-frame clones and lacks some. The sample carries about 25,000 clones, less than 80% recorded once. Source: PBMCs, taken before ibrutinib treatment. Receptors originate from a human donor with chronic lymphocytic leukemia.

The gene calls are TRBV4-1 and TRBJ2-5, with D tentatively TRBD1 (6 bases). With 5 bases removed from V and 3 bases from J, the gap between germline ends came to 13 bases. There are 14 residues in the CDR3. Germline V gives CDR1 MGHRA, CDR2 YSYEKL. The CDR3 region has the DNA TGCGCCAGCAGCGAAGGGGGAACGGAAGAGACCCAGTACTTC. The encoded protein is CASSEGGTEETQYF.

This chain links TRBV5-1 with TRBJ2-2, with 12 bases lining up with TRBD1. Germline trimming cut 4 bases from V and 3 bases from J; bases unmatched to any gene: 4. The CDR3 is made up of 16 amino acids. CDR1 and CDR2 from the germline V gene are SGHRS and YFSETQ. CDR3 in amino acids: CASSPGTGGDTGELFF. CDR3 nucleotide sequence: TGCGCCAGCAGCCCGGGGACAGGGGGCGACACCGGGGAGCTGTTTTTT.

This clone showed up just once. The chain uses TRBV5-6 and TRBJ2-5; no reliable D call. Germline assignment: CDR1 SGHDT and CDR2 YYEEEE. There are 12 residues in the CDR3. V was cut by 0 bases and J by 4 bases, with 4 bases left in between. CDR3 DNA: TGTGCCAGCAGCTTGGGAGTAGAGACCCAGTACTTC. Its protein product is CASSLGVETQYF.

The rearrangement links TRBV5-1 to TRBJ2-7, with 8 bases lining up with TRBD2. With 4 bases clipped from V and 2 bases from J, the junction kept 5 bases outside the gene matches. Germline V gene sequence: CDR1 SGHRS, CDR2 YFSETQ. The CDR3 is 14 residues long. The CDR3 nucleotides are TGCGCCAGCAGCCAAGCGGGAGTCCCCTACGAGCAGTACTTC. Its translation is CASSQAGVPYEQYF.

V gene TRBV4-1 combines with J gene TRBJ1-4, with D possibly matching TRBD1 (5 bases). The ends were cut back, 4 bases at V and 7 bases at J, with 13 bases in the middle. The CDR3 is made up of 14 amino acids. Germline lookup yields CDR1 MGHRA and CDR2 YSYEKL. CDR3 nucleotides: TGCGCCAGCAGCCCCCAGGCCGGGGGTGAAAAACTGTTTTTT. Its protein product is CASSPQAGGEKLFF.

The genes are TRBV6-5 and TRBJ1-4, with D tentatively TRBD1 (5 bases). Trimming removed 5 bases from V and 7 bases from J, with 14 bases in between. The CDR3 is 14 amino acids. In germline, CDR1 is MNHEY, CDR2 SVGAGI. The CDR3 region is CASSTTGGFEKLFF. CDR3 DNA: TGTGCCAGCAGTACGACGGGGGGATTTGAAAAACTGTTTTTT.

The chain links TRBV7-2 to TRBJ2-3; D uncertain. This CDR3 spans 16 amino acids. Germline V gene data show CDR1 as SGHTA and CDR2 as FQGNSA. V was clipped by 2 bases and J by 0 bases, with 12 bases between them. DNA for the CDR3: TGTGCCAGCAGCTTAAATTCCGCGGAGAGCACAGATACGCAGTATTTT. Encoded protein: CASSLNSAESTDTQYF.

V is TRBV6-6 and J is TRBJ1-2; D remains ambiguous. Per the germline V gene, CDR1 is MNHNY and CDR2 is SVGAGI (reference sequence). The CDR3 length is 13 residues. V was trimmed by 5 bases and J by 2 bases, leaving 9 bases between them. The CDR3: CASSRDENYGYTF. The CDR3 region has the DNA TGTGCCAGCAGTCGAGACGAAAACTATGGCTACACCTTC.

Points on this clone: The junction differs from germline at one of its ends, possibly a read error. The V call is TRBV28, the J call TRBJ2-7; a weak D match, TRBD2 (7 bases). The V gene's germline CDR1 is MDHEN and CDR2 SYDVKM. The CDR3 has 11 amino acids. CDR3: CASMRGGPWDF. The DNA of the CDR3 is TGTGCCAGCATGAGGGGGGGGCCCTGGGACTTC.

The rearrangement links TRBV29-1 to TRBJ2-7; unclear D gene. The CDR3 covers 13 residues. The ends were cut back, 6 bases at V and 6 bases at J, with 18 bases in the middle. CDR1 and CDR2 from the germline V gene are SQVTM and ANQGSEA. The CDR3 nucleotides read TGCAGCGTGATGAAGACACCTCCGGGCGAGCAGTACTTC. It specifies CSVMKTPPGEQYF.

The chain carries TRBV5-4 and TRBJ2-7; TRBD2 agrees at 11 bases. Germline lookup yields CDR1 SGHNT and CDR2 YYREEE (reference sequence). The CDR3 consists of 17 residues. Losses at the gene ends were 4 bases for V and 0 bases for J; bases not matched to a gene: 9. The CDR3 DNA reads as TGTGCCAGCAGCGGAGGGACTAGCGGAAGAGCCTCCTACGAGCAGTACTTC. Translation gives CASSGGTSGRASYEQYF. The full variable domain, with the rest looked up from reference TRBV5-4 and TRBJ2-7, is ETGVTQSPTHLIKTRGQQVTLRCSSQSGHNTVSWYQQALGQGPQFIFQYYREEENGRGNFPPRFSGLQFPNYSSELNVNALELDDSALYLCASSGGTSGRASYEQYFGPGTRLTVT.

The chain combines TRBV6-5 with TRBJ2-5, with 9 bases that match TRBD2. Germline V gene lookup returns CDR1 MNHEY and CDR2 SVGAGI. V lost 0 bases to trimming and J lost 3 bases; unmatched junction nucleotides: 2. The CDR3 is made up of 15 amino acids. The CDR3 DNA reads as TGTGCCAGCAGTTACTCGACTAGCGGAAAAGAGACCCAGTACTTC. Residues: CASSYSTSGKETQYF.

This sequence joins TRBV20-1 and TRBJ2-3; D is undetermined. From germline, CDR1 is DFQATT and CDR2 SNEGSKA (reference sequence). There are 10 residues in the CDR3. V lost 6 bases and J lost 6, with 7 bases in between. The CDR3 DNA follows: TGCAGTGCAGTACACGATACGCAGTATTTT. Its translation is CSAVHDTQYF.

The chain recombines TRBV19 with TRBJ1-4, with D hard to call. Between the trimmed V and J ends, which lost 3 bases and 7 bases, there was a span of 15 bases. Germline V gene data show CDR1 as LNHDA and CDR2 as SQIVND (reference sequence). The CDR3 extends over 15 amino acids. CDR3 nucleotide sequence: TGTGCCAGTAGTATTGGACGGACCTACGGTGAAAAACTGTTTTTT. Translation: CASSIGRTYGEKLFF.

The chain is built from TRBV28 and TRBJ2-7; D not resolved. Germline V gene sequence: CDR1 MDHEN, CDR2 SYDVKM. The length of the CDR3 is 13 residues. V was pared by 7 bases and J by 4 bases, with 14 bases between. DNA for the CDR3: TGTGCCAGCAAGGGCCCTCAACAGTACGAGCAGTACTTC. This codes for CASKGPQQYEQYF.

The V and J genes are TRBV28 and TRBJ2-3; 10 bases map to TRBD2. The CDR3 length is 18 residues. The V and J ends lost 3 bases and 2 bases, in that order; junction bases with no gene match: 11. Germline CDR1 MDHEN, CDR2 SYDVKM. CDR3 protein: CASSFFPLLAGVTDTQYF. CDR3 sequence (DNA): TGTGCCAGCAGTTTTTTCCCCTTGCTAGCGGGAGTCACAGATACGCAGTATTTT. Using reference TRBV28 and TRBJ2-3 for the parts outside the CDR3, the full variable domain is DVKVTQSSRYLVKRTGEKVFLECVQDMDHENMFWYRQDPGLGLRLIYFSYDVKMKEKGDIPEGYSVSREKKERFSLILESASTNQTSMYLCASSFFPLLAGVTDTQYFGPGTRLTVL.

The chain uses TRBV30 and TRBJ1-5; no clear D. V was trimmed by 0 bases and J by 2 bases, leaving 8 bases between them. CDR1 and CDR2 (germline): GTSNPN, SVGIG (reference sequence). The CDR3 length is 14 residues. The CDR3 here is CAWSVKGGNQPQHF. The CDR3 DNA reads as TGTGCCTGGAGTGTAAAGGGCGGCAATCAGCCCCAGCATTTT.

V and J are TRBV27 and TRBJ2-2; 11 positions match TRBD2. Germline V gene lookup returns CDR1 MNHEY and CDR2 SMNVEV (reference sequence). The CDR3 extends over 15 amino acids. Trimming at V came to 6 bases and at J to 4 bases, leaving 4 bases not matched to a gene. CDR3 protein: CASRLGTSGTGELFF. The CDR3 DNA follows: TGTGCCAGCAGACTCGGGACTAGCGGCACCGGGGAGCTGTTTTTT.

This chain connects TRBV2 to TRBJ2-1; D might be TRBD1 (6 bases). V was pared by 7 bases and J by 6 bases, with 16 bases between. Germline-derived CDR1 and CDR2 are SNHLY and FYNNEI. The CDR3 has 14 amino acids. CDR3 amino acids: CASIDRIFSNEQFF. Written as DNA, the CDR3 is TGTGCCAGCATTGACAGGATTTTCTCCAATGAGCAGTTCTTC.

The V and J genes are TRBV9 and TRBJ2-2, with 12 bases identical to TRBD1. The CDR3 length is 17 residues. Trimming removed 3 bases from V and 7 bases from J; junction bases left unmatched: 10. Germline CDR1 and CDR2: SGDLS and YYNGEE. The DNA of the CDR3 is TGTGCCAGCAGCGCCCCTACCGGGACAGGGGGCGTCGGGGAGCTGTTTTTT. Protein: CASSAPTGTGGVGELFF.

In this sample, this clone turned up a few times. This chain connects TRBV30 to TRBJ2-3; the D is unclear. This CDR3 has 15 amino acids. In germline, CDR1 is GTSNPN, CDR2 SVGIG (reference sequence). The germline V and J ends were trimmed by 0 bases and 2 bases, with 12 bases remaining between them. The CDR3 region has the DNA TGTGCCTGGAGTGTTAATGAGTGGAACACAGATACGCAGTATTTT. This translates into CAWSVNEWNTDTQYF.

The J gene is TRBJ1-1, the V gene TRBV6-5; D not certain. CDR3 size: 13 residues. Trimming cost V 2 bases and J 0 bases, with 4 bases left between them. The germline CDR1 and CDR2 sequences are MNHEY and SVGAGI. As DNA, the CDR3 is TGTGCCAGCAGTTACACATTGAACACTGAAGCTTTCTTT. Protein product: CASSYTLNTEAFF.

The rearrangement joins TRBV6-5 to TRBJ2-1; 9 nucleotides align to TRBD2. The germline V gene has CDR1 MNHEY and CDR2 SVGAGI. The CDR3 totals 15 residues. V shed 6 bases, J shed 6 bases, and the junction held 9 bases outside the gene matches. CDR3: CASSRSGRTSNEQFF. CDR3 DNA: TGTGCCAGCAGCCGGAGCGGGAGGACTAGCAATGAGCAGTTCTTC.